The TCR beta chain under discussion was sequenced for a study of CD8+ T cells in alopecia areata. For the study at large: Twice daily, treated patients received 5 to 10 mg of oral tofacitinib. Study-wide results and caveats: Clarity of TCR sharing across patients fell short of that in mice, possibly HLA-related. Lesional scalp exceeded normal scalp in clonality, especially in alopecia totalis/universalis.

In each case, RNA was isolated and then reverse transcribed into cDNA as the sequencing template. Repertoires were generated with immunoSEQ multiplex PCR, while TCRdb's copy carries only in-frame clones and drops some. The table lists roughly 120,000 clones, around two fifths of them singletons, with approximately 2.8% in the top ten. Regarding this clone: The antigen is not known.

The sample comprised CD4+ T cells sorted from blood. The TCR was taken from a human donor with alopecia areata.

CDR3 protein: CASSYSRRSYGYTF. CDR3 nucleotide sequence: TGTGCCAGCAGTTACTCGAGAAGGAGCTATGGCTACACCTTC. The gene calls are TRBV6-5 and TRBJ1-2; D is uncertain. With 0 bases removed from V and 4 bases from J, the gap between germline ends came to 9 bases. CDR1 is MNHEY and CDR2 is SVGAGI in the germline V gene. The CDR3 consists of 14 residues.